This T cell receptor (beta chain) was sequenced during a study of blood T cell repertoires in COVID-19. About the study: Specimens from acute and convalescent COVID-19 originated in the United States, Italy and Spain.

V dropped 5 bases and J dropped 10 bases, with 9 bases sitting between them. Germline values: CDR1 LNHDA, CDR2 SQIVND (reference sequence). This CDR3 is built from 12 residues. How the authors handled the data: Scientists estimated how many nucleated cells there were by amplifying reference gene primers. Method: immunoSEQ multiplex PCR; TCRdb's copy keeps in-frame clones and lacks some. V, J and clone size were drawn from that table, and D and trimming were deduced from the DNA. The table includes 200,000 to 300,000 clones, more than 85% detected once. The sequence came from a person between 18 and 35 years old with COVID-19, enrolled during active disease. The chain carries TRBV19 and TRBJ1-6; weak D call: TRBD1 (5 bases). Sequencing input: peripheral blood. CDR3 sequence (DNA): TGTGCCAGTAGTCAGGGCGGATCACCCCTCCACTTT. Its protein product is CASSQGGSPLHF.